This T cell receptor beta chain was sequenced in a study of T cells in localized non-small cell lung cancer. This clone was picked up a small number of times. No antigen is known for it. General study results and limits: Owing to sequencing of a solitary tumor region, heterogeneity cannot be discounted. In uninvolved adjacent lung, T cell clonality reached its highest value, exceeding tumor.

V was cut by 3 bases and J by 5 bases, with 13 bases left in between. The CDR3 covers 14 residues. Germline lookup yields CDR1 LNHNV and CDR2 YYDKDF (reference sequence). Sequencing was performed with immunoSEQ multiplex PCR; in TCRdb, only in-frame clones are kept and a portion is missing. The table lists about 17,000 clones, about 86% of them singletons, with approximately 30% in the top ten. This receptor was obtained from a male donor older than 55 with stage III lung adenocarcinoma. The chain uses TRBV15 and TRBJ1-2; perhaps TRBD1 as D (5 bases). This specimen was peripheral blood, taken before any cancer treatment. The CDR3 bases are TGTGCCACCAGCAGGGGGGGTAACTATTATGGCTACACCTTC. Translation gives CATSRGGNYYGYTF.